These T cell receptor beta chains were read from a single sample in a study of blood T cell repertoires in COVID-19. Generated by immunoSEQ multiplex PCR, the TCRdb table keeps only in-frame clones and is missing some. The sample records fewer than 300,000 clones, roughly 91% being singletons. The sequenced sample was peripheral blood. The receptors derive from a man aged 25 to 45 with acute or convalescent COVID-19. CDR3s leave out the opening cysteine and the closing phenylalanine or tryptophan. The order of the fields is J gene, V gene, D gene, CDR3 protein. The D gene is left open where the match is weak.

>TRBJ1-4|TRBV25-1|NA
ASSESPGSGVGKLF
>TRBJ1-3|TRBV9|NA
ASSVRVSGNTIY
>TRBJ2-7|TRBV6-5|TRBD2
ASFGGTSVTYEQY
>TRBJ1-2|TRBV28|TRBD1
ASSLGQDYNYGYT
>TRBJ1-3|TRBV3-1/TRBV3-2|TRBD1
ASSPTTGTGRNTIY
>TRBJ1-1|TRBV7-9|NA
ASSLIDRQAF
>TRBJ1-2|TRBV3-1/TRBV3-2|NA
ASSRGTANYGYT
>TRBJ2-5|TRBV5-6|TRBD1
ASSLLTGSNQETQY
>TRBJ1-5|TRBV19|NA
ASTQSRTDYSNQPQH
>TRBJ2-1|TRBV6-4|TRBD2
ASSKVSSGWGEQF
>TRBJ1-6|TRBV21-1|NA
ASSKEPGDSPLH
>TRBJ2-1|TRBV6-4|NA
ASSGEVGTNEQF
>TRBJ1-1|TRBV29-1|NA
SVGHWNTEAF
>TRBJ1-1|TRBV2|NA
ASSVTTPEAF
>TRBJ1-5|TRBV15|NA
ATSRDLGQPQH
>TRBJ1-1|TRBV5-5|NA
ASSLEAGWYTEAF
>TRBJ1-1|TRBV4-1|NA
ASSRGGDTEAF
>TRBJ2-2|TRBV5-1|NA
ASSLPGNTGELF
>TRBJ1-4|TRBV28|NA
ASSGGDPTNEKLF
>TRBJ2-1|TRBV6-5|TRBD2
ASRRLAGVPHEQF
>TRBJ2-1|TRBV19|NA
ASSIGQLGRDEQF
>TRBJ1-5|TRBV3-1/TRBV3-2|NA
ASSQVGVRQPQH
>TRBJ1-2|TRBV9|NA
ASSALGGYT
>TRBJ1-6|TRBV27|TRBD1
ASSDFNRGRGSPLH
>TRBJ1-2|TRBV5-1|NA
ASSLDEVYT
>TRBJ1-1|TRBV20-1|NA
SASKTANTEAF
>TRBJ1-2|TRBV3-1/TRBV3-2|NA
ASSQQQGSGGYT
>TRBJ2-7|TRBV28|NA
ASRGQPSYEQY
>TRBJ1-2|TRBV30|NA
AWSVLTGYGYT
>TRBJ1-5|TRBV4-1|NA
ASSQEGPNQPQH
>TRBJ1-1|TRBV6-1|TRBD1
ASSDTGENTEAF
>TRBJ2-1|TRBV4-1|NA
ASSQIYGEQF
>TRBJ1-4|TRBV19|NA
ASSNHWRRTTNEKLF
>TRBJ2-3|TRBV11-2|NA
ASSLSQDTQY
>TRBJ2-3|TRBV6-1|NA
ASSEVRPPTDTQY
>TRBJ2-3|TRBV9|NA
ASSVVGSGATDTQY
>TRBJ2-1|TRBV29-1|NA
SVYRSYNEQF
>TRBJ2-1|TRBV5-1|TRBD2
ASSSNGLASSYNEQF
>TRBJ2-1|TRBV4-1|NA
ASARPGLQYNEQF
>TRBJ2-5|TRBV7-3|NA
ASSLTGDLPQETQY
>TRBJ1-2|TRBV19|TRBD1
ASRGHTAGQGYSDYGYT
>TRBJ2-3|TRBV5-1|NA
ASSLGTDTDTQY
>TRBJ1-1|TRBV5-5|NA
ASSLGGSNTEAF
>TRBJ1-4|TRBV3-1/TRBV3-2|NA
ASSPAWLGATEKLF
>TRBJ2-2|TRBV3-1/TRBV3-2|NA
ASSQNTGTNTGELF
>TRBJ1-5|TRBV19|TRBD1
ASSGDRVDSNQPQH
>TRBJ2-1|TRBV29-1|TRBD2
SVTRGGSYNEQF
>TRBJ1-5|TRBV6-5|TRBD1
ASRRDRLYDQPQH
>TRBJ1-4|TRBV6-4|NA
ASSVESGEKLF
>TRBJ1-6|TRBV4-1|TRBD1
ASRQPGQRNSPLH
>TRBJ1-5|TRBV15|NA
ATSATKTTGWNQPQH
>TRBJ2-7|TRBV5-1|NA
ASTDSVDEQY
>TRBJ1-2|TRBV7-3|TRBD1
ASRPAGTVYGYT
>TRBJ1-1|TRBV28|TRBD1
ASAPPDRVNEAF
>TRBJ1-1|TRBV6-5|NA
ATTGLMNTEAF
>TRBJ2-1|TRBV28|NA
ASSPLREHYNEQF
>TRBJ1-1|TRBV5-8|NA
ASRMTPNTEAF
>TRBJ1-2|TRBV19|TRBD1
ASSIRQGAEGYT
>TRBJ2-1|TRBV7-9|TRBD1
ASRPTGASYNEQF
>TRBJ2-7|TRBV5-1|NA
ASSSGTGVYEQY